This TCR beta chain was retrieved from a study of blood T cells in healthy people across ages. It was with a sample-barcoded 5' primer and a J-beta primer mix that a second PCR of about 7 to 12 cycles was run. TCRdb passed the 5' RACE reads through MiXCR, listing each CDR3 protein once. This sample yields 800,000 to 900,000 distinct CDR3 sequences, of which about 59% are seen a single time; approximately 30% belongs to the top ten. The CDR3 has 18 amino acids. With 4 bases clipped from V and 0 bases from J, the junction kept 11 bases outside the gene matches. Germline lookup yields CDR1 SEHNR and CDR2 FQNEAQ (reference sequence).

Sequencing input: blood. The genes are TRBV7-9 and TRBJ1-3, with 8 bases that match TRBD1. This sequence was found in a man aged 25 to 40 in good health. DNA for the CDR3: TGTGCCAGCAGCTCCACCCGGGACAGGCCTGACTCTGGAAACACCATATATTTT. It codes for CASSSTRDRPDSGNTIYF.